The clone carrying this TCR beta chain came up many times. Its antigen is unidentified. It was patients with CD8+CD57+ cell expansion by flow cytometry who were chosen for sequencing. Each patient had severe acquired aplastic anemia. Patients were untreated when blood was sampled. The data derive from a study of CD8+CD57+ T cells in acquired aplastic anemia. Study at large: Sorted CD4+ and CD8+ cells yielded DNA averaging around 3.2 ug.

Study-wide points: The same twenty-nine CD8+ CDR3 sequences occurred in patients and in controls.

TCR beta VDJ combinations and CDR3 sequences were profiled from genomic DNA. Using its own MiXCR run on the reads, TCRdb lists one record per CDR3 protein. Of some 180,000 distinct CDR3 sequences listed, around 50% are singletons. Germline V gives CDR1 LGHNA, CDR2 YNFKEQ. V lost 4 bases and J lost 0, with 13 bases in between. The CDR3 runs 17 residues. The source is a human donor with aplastic anemia. The chain couples TRBV4-2 to TRBJ1-6; tentatively, D is TRBD1 (6 bases). Material: sorted CD4+, CD8+, or CD8+CD57+ T cells (not recorded which) from PBMCs. CDR3 loop: CASSPRGPGSYNSPLHF. The CDR3 DNA is TGTGCCAGCAGCCCCCGGGGGCCGGGCTCCTATAATTCACCCCTCCACTTT.